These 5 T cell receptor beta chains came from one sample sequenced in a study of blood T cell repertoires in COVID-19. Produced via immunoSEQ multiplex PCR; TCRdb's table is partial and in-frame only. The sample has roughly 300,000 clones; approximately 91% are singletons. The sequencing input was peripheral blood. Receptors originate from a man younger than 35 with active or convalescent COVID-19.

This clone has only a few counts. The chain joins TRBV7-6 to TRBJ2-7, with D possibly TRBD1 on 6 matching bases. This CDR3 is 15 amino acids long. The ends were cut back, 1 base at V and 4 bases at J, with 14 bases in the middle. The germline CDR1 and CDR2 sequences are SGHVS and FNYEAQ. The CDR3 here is CASSLEGQPQYEQYF. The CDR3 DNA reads TGTGCCAGCAGCTTAGAAGGACAGCCTCAATACGAGCAGTACTTC.

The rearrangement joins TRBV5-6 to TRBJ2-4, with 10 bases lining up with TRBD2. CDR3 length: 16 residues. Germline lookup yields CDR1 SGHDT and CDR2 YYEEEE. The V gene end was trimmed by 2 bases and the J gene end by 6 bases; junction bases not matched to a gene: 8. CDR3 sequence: CASSFLAGEAGNIQYF. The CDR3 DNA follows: TGTGCCAGCAGCTTCCTAGCGGGGGAAGCCGGAAACATTCAGTACTTC.

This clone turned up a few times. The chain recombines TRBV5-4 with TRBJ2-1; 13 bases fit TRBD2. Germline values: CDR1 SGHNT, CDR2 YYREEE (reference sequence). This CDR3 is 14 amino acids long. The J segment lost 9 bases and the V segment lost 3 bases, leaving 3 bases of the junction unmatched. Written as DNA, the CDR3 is TGTGCCAGCAGCTGGACTAGCGGGGGTGGTGAGCAGTTCTTC. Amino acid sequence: CASSWTSGGGEQFF. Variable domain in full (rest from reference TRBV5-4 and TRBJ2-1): ETGVTQSPTHLIKTRGQQVTLRCSSQSGHNTVSWYQQALGQGPQFIFQYYREEENGRGNFPPRFSGLQFPNYSSELNVNALELDDSALYLCASSWTSGGGEQFFGPGTRLTVL.

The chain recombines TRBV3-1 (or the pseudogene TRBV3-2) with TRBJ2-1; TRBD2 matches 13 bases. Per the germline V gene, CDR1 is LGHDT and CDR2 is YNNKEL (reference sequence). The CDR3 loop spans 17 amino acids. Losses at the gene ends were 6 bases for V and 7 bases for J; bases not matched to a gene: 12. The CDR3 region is CASRRTSGGLIGNEQFF. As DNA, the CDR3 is TGTGCCAGCAGACGGACTAGCGGGGGCCTAATCGGGAATGAGCAGTTCTTC.

The CDR3 DNA is TGTGCCAGCAGCCAAGTAGCCGGGACAGGGACCTACGAGCAGTACTTC. Its translation: CASSQVAGTGTYEQYF. The chain combines TRBV4-2 with TRBJ2-7; 9 bases match TRBD1. The CDR3 covers 16 residues. The junction had 6 bases not matched to a gene; V was cut back by 1 base and J by 2 bases. Germline-derived CDR1 and CDR2 are LGHNA and YNFKEQ.